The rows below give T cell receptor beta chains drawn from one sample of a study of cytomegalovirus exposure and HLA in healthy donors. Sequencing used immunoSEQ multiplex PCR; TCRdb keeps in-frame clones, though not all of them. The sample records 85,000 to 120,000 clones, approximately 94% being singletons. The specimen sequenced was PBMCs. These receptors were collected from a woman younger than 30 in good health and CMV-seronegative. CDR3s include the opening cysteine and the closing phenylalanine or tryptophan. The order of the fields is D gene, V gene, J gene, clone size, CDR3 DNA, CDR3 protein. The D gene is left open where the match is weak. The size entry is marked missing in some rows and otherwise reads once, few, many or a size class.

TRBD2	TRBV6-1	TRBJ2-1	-	TGTGCCAGCAGTGGGACTAGCGGGGGGGTTCGTGAGCAGTTCTTC	CASSGTSGGVREQFF
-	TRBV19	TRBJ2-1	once	TGTGCCAGTAGTATAGATAAGGCGGGAACCTACAATGAGCAGTTCTTC	CASSIDKAGTYNEQFF
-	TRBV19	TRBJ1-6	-	TGTGCCAGTAGTATAATGGGGGCTACCTATAATTCACCCCTCCACTTT	CASSIMGATYNSPLHF
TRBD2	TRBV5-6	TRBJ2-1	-	TGTGCCAGCAGCTGGGGTGGGACTAGCGGAAACAATGAGCAGTTCTTC	CASSWGGTSGNNEQFF
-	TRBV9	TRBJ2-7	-	TGTGCCAGCAGCCCAGAGGGCTCCTACGAGCAGTACTTC	CASSPEGSYEQYF
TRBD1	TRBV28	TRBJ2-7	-	TGTGCCAGCAGTTTAGGGACAGGGACATCCCTGATCTACTCCTACGAGCAGTACTTC	CASSLGTGTSLIYSYEQYF
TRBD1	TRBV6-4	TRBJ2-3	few	TGTGCCAGCAGTGAGAGCCGCGAAGGGGGCGCAGATACGCAGTATTTT	CASSESREGGADTQYF
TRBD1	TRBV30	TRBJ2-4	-	TGTGCCTGGAGTAAGACCGGGACAGGGGGGTTCGCCAAAAACATTCAGTACTTC	CAWSKTGTGGFAKNIQYF
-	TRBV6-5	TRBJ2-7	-	TGTGCCAGCAGTTCCCGCCCGGACAGCAGACACGAGCAGTACTTC	CASSSRPDSRHEQYF
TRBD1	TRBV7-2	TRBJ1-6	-	TGTGCCAGCAGCTTTGGGGGACAGGGGGTTGGTTCACCCCTCCACTTT	CASSFGGQGVGSPLHF
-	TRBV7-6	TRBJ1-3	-	TGTGCCAGTACTTCTTTAGGGGGCTCTGGAAACACCATATATTTT	CASTSLGGSGNTIYF
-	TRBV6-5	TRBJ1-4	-	TGTGCCAGCAGTTACGGCAGGGTACCAAGTAATGAAAAACTGTTTTTT	CASSYGRVPSNEKLFF
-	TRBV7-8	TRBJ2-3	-	TGTGCCAGCAGCCGTTCTCAGGGTACGCAGTATTTT	CASSRSQGTQYF
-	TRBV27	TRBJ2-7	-	TGTGCCAGCAGTTTTTCTACAGGGCGCGAGCAGTACTTC	CASSFSTGREQYF
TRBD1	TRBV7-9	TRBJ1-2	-	TGTGCCAGCAGCCCTAGACAGGGGGTGTCCTATGGCTACACCTTC	CASSPRQGVSYGYTF
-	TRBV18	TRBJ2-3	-	TGTGCCAGCTCACCTTTGGGAGACCCTAATACGCAGTATTTT	CASSPLGDPNTQYF
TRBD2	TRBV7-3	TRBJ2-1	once	TGTGCCAGCAGCTTAGGGAGCGGGGGGGACCTCGACAATGAGCAGTTCTTC	CASSLGSGGDLDNEQFF
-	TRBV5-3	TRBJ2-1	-	TGTGCCAGAAGCTTGGTTCTGTGGGGGGACAGAGTCTACAATGAGCAGTTCTTC	CARSLVLWGDRVYNEQFF
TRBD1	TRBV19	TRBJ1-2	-	TGTGCCAGTAGTTACAGGGGGAACTATGGCTACACCTTC	CASSYRGNYGYTF